Listed here are 9 T cell receptor beta chains from one sample, sequenced in a study of response to subunit inactivated influenza vaccine. MiXCR was run by TCRdb on the RT-PCR reads, yielding one entry per CDR3 protein. The repertoire includes hundreds of thousands of distinct CDR3 sequences, around 8% of them detected once, and roughly 13% sits in the top ten. The material was PBMCs from blood, obtained around 25 months after vaccination. Every receptor here comes from a man in his fifties or sixties who received an inactivated influenza vaccine.

This clonotype was counted between two and nine times. The V gene is TRBV20-1, the J gene TRBJ2-7, with 7 bases matching TRBD2. The length of the CDR3 is 16 residues. V dropped 0 bases and J dropped 3; count of bases not matched to a gene: 11. Germline V gives CDR1 DFQATT, CDR2 SNEGSKA (reference sequence). CDR3: CSARDLLGASGYEQYF. CDR3 bases: TGCAGTGCTAGAGATCTTCTTGGGGCTAGCGGCTACGAGCAGTACTTC.

V is TRBV20-1 and J is TRBJ1-6, with D hard to call. Germline V gives CDR1 DFQATT, CDR2 SNEGSKA (reference sequence). V was cut by 4 bases and J by 8 bases, with 12 bases left in between. This CDR3 spans 13 amino acids. The CDR3 spells CSATYGVDSPLHF. CDR3 DNA: TGCAGTGCTACCTATGGGGTGGATTCACCCCTCCACTTT.

This rearrangement joins TRBV5-1 to TRBJ1-2; D gene uncertain. The CDR3 totals 14 residues. The germline CDR1 and CDR2 sequences are SGHRS and YFSETQ. Trimming took off 2 bases at V and 2 bases at J, with 10 bases between the two ends. CDR3 DNA: TGCGCCAGCAGCTTATCTGGAGGCAACTATGGCTACACCTTC. Its translation is CASSLSGGNYGYTF. The whole variable domain, filled in from reference TRBV5-1 and TRBJ1-2, reads KAGVTQTPRYLIKTRGQQVTLSCSPISGHRSVSWYQQTPGQGLQFLFEYFSETQRNKGNFPGRFSGRQFSNSRSEMNVSTLELGDSALYLCASSLSGGNYGYTFGSGTRLTVV.

This clonotype was found many times. This chain joins TRBV7-2 and TRBJ2-3; D gene unclear. This CDR3 is built from 15 residues. Germline CDR1 reads SGHTA; CDR2 reads FQGNSA. V lost 2 bases and J lost 2, with 11 bases in between. CDR3 protein: CASSLSAQNTDTQYF. The CDR3 coding sequence is TGTGCCAGCAGCTTATCGGCTCAAAACACAGATACGCAGTATTTT. Drawing the rest from reference TRBV7-2 and TRBJ2-3, the complete variable domain is GAGVSQSPSNKVTEKGKDVELRCDPISGHTALYWYRQSLGQGLEFLIYFQGNSAPDKSGLPSDRFSAERTGGSVSTLTIQRTQQEDSAVYLCASSLSAQNTDTQYFGPGTRLTVL.

This clonotype was seen a few times. The chain joins TRBV3-1 to TRBJ2-2; 8 bases fit TRBD2. After removal of 2 bases from V and 1 base from J, the junction contained 3 bases not matched to a gene. The CDR3 has 16 amino acids. Germline lookup yields CDR1 LGHDT and CDR2 YNNKEL (reference sequence). The CDR3 loop reads CASSQHSGKNTGELFF. CDR3 bases: TGTGCCAGCAGCCAACATAGCGGGAAGAACACCGGGGAGCTGTTTTTT.

This clonotype was recorded a few times. This sequence joins TRBV20-1 and TRBJ1-5; D ambiguous. Germline V gene sequence: CDR1 DFQATT, CDR2 SNEGSKA (reference sequence). The CDR3 runs to 15 residues. The germline V and J ends were trimmed by 3 bases and 1 base, with 13 bases remaining between them. CDR3 nucleotides: TGCAGTGCTAGTCCCCCTGCGGGGAGCAATCAGCCCCAGCATTTT. Residues: CSASPPAGSNQPQHF.

V usage is TRBV14 and J usage is TRBJ1-2, with 7 bases fitting TRBD1. The length of the CDR3 is 13 residues. The V and J ends lost 0 bases and 8 bases, in that order; junction bases with no gene match: 3. The germline V gene has CDR1 SGHDN and CDR2 FVKESK. The CDR3 region has the DNA TGTGCCAGCAGCCAAGATAGGGACAGCGGCTACACCTTC. It is translated as CASSQDRDSGYTF.

Ten or more counts support this clonotype. The V gene is TRBV7-9, the J gene TRBJ2-7, with TRBD1 as a possible D gene (6 bases). Trimming cost V 5 bases and J 3 bases, with 11 bases left between them. The CDR3 covers 13 residues. The V gene's germline CDR1 is SEHNR and CDR2 FQNEAQ (reference sequence). The CDR3 spells CASSLQQGYEQYF. DNA of the CDR3: TGTGCCAGCAGCCTTCAACAGGGCTACGAGCAGTACTTC.

This clonotype showed up many times. Here the CDR3 reads CASSPDSGPRYTEAFF. CDR3 DNA sequence: TGCGCCAGCAGCCCCGATTCCGGTCCACGTTACACTGAAGCTTTCTTT. V is TRBV5-1 and J is TRBJ1-1; D call uncertain. Looked up from germline, CDR1 is SGHRS and CDR2 is YFSETQ. The CDR3 is made up of 16 amino acids. Trimming pared 4 bases from V and 3 bases from J, leaving 19 bases between.